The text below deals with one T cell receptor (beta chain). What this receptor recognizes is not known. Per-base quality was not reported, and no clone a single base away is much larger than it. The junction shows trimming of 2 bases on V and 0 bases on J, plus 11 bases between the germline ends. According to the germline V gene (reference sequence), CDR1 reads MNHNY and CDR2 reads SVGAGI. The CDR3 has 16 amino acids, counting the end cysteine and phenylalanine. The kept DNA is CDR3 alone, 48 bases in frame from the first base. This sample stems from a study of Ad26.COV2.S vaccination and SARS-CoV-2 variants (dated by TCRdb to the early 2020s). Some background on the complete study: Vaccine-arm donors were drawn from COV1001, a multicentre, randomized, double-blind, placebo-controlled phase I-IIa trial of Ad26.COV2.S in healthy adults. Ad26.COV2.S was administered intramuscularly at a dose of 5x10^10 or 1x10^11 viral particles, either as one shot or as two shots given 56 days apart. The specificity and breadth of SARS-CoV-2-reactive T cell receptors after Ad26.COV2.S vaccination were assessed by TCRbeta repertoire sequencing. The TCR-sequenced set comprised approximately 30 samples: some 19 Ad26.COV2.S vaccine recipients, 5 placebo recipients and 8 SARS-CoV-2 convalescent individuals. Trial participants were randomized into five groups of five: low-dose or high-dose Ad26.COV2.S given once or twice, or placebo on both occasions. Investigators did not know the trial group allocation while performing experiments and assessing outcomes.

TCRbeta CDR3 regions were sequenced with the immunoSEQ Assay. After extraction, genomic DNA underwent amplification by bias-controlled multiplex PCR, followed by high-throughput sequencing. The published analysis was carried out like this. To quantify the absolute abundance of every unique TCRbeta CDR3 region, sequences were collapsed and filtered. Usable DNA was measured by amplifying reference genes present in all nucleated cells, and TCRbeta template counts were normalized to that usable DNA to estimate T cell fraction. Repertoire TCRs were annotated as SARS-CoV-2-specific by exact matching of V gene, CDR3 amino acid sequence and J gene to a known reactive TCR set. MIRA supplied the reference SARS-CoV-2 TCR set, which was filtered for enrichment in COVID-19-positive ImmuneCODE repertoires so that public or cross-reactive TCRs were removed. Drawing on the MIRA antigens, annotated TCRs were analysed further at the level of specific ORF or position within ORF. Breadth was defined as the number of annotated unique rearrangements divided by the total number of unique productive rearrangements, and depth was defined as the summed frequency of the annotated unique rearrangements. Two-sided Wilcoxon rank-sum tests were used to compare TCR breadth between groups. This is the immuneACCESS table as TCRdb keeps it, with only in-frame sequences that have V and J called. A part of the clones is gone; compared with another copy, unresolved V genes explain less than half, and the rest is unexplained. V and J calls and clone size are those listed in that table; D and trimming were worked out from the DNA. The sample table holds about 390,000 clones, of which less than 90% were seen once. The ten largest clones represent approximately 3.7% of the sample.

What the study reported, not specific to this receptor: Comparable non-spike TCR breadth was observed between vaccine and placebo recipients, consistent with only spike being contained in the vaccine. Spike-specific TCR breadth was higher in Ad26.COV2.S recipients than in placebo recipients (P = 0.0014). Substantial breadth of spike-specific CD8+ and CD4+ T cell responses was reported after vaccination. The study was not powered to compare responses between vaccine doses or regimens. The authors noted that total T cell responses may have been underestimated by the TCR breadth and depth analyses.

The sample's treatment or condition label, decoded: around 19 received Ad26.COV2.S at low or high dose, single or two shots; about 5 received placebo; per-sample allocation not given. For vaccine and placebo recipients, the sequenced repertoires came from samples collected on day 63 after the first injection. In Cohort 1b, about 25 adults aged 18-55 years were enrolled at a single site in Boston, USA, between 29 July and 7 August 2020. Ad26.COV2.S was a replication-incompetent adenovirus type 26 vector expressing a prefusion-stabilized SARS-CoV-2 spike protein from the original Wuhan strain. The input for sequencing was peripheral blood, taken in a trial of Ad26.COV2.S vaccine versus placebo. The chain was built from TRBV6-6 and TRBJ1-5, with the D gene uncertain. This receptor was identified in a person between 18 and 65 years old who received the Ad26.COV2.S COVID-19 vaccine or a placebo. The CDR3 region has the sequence CASSYSWEYSNQPQHF. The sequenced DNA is TGTGCCAGCAGTTACAGTTGGGAGTATAGCAATCAGCCCCAGCATTTT.